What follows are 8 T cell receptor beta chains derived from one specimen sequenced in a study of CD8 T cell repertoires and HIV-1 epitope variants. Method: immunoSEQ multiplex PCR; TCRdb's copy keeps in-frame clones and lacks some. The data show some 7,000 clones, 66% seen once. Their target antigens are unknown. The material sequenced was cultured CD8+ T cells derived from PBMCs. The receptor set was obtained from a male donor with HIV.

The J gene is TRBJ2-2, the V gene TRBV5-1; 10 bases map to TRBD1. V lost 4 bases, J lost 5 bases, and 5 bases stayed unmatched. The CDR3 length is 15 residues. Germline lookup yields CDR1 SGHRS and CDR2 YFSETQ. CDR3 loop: CASSKGQGRTGELFF. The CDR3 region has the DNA TGCGCCAGCAGCAAGGGACAGGGGAGAACCGGGGAGCTGTTTTTT.

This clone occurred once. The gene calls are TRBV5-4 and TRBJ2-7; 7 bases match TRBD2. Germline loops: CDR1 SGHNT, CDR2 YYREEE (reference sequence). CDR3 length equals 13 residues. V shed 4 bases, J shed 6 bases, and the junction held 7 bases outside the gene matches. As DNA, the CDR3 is TGTGCCAGCAGCCAAGAAGCGGGGACCGAGCAGTACTTC. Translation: CASSQEAGTEQYF.

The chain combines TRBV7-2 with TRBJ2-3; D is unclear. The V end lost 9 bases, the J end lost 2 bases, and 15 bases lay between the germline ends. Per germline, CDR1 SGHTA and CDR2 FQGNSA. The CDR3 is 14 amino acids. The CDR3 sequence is CASSKGLYTDTQYF. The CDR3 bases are TGTGCCAGTAGCAAGGGCTTGTACACAGATACGCAGTATTTT. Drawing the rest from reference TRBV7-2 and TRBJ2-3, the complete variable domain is GAGVSQSPSNKVTEKGKDVELRCDPISGHTALYWYRQSLGQGLEFLIYFQGNSAPDKSGLPSDRFSAERTGGSVSTLTIQRTQQEDSAVYLCASSKGLYTDTQYFGPGTRLTVL.

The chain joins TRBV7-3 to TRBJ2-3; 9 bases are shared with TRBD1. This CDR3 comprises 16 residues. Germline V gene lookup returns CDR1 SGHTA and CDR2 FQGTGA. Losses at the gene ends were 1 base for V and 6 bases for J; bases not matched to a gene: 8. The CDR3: CASSLIPTGGGDTQYF. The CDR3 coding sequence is TGTGCCAGCAGCTTAATCCCGACAGGGGGTGGGGATACGCAGTATTTT.

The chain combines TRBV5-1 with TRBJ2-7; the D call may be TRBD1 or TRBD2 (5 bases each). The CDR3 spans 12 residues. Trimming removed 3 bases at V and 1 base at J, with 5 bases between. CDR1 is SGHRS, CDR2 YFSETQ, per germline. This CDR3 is CASSWGSYEQYF. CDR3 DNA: TGCGCCAGCAGCTGGGGGTCCTACGAGCAGTACTTC.

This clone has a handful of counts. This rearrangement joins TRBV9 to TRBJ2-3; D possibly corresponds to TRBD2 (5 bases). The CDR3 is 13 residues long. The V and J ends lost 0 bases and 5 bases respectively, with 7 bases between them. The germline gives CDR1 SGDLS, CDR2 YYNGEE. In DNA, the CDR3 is TGTGCCAGCAGCGTAGATGGGAGAGATACGCAGTATTTT. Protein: CASSVDGRDTQYF.

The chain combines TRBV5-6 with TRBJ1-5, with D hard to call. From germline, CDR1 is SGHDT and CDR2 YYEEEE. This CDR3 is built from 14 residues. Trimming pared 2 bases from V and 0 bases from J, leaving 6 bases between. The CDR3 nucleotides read TGTGCCAGCAGCTTTTCGGGTAGCAATCAGCCCCAGCATTTT. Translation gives CASSFSGSNQPQHF.

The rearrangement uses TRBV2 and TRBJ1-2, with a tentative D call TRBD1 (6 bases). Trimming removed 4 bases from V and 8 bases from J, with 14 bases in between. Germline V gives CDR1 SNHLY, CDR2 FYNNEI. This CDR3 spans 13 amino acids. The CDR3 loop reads CASSAWGTSGYTF. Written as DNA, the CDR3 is TGTGCCAGCAGTGCCTGGGGGACAAGCGGCTACACCTTC.